The 13 T cell receptor beta chains reported below all come from one sample, sequenced in a study of T cells in Graves' hyperthyroidism and ophthalmopathy. TCR beta CDR3 regions were amplified from RNA. The study used the HTBI primer set for a first-round RT-PCR of the TCR CDR3. TCRdb re-analysed the multiplex PCR reads in MiXCR, keeping a single row per CDR3 protein. The sample has 400,000 to 600,000 distinct CDR3 sequences, less than 25% seen once. The material sequenced was blood. Receptors were obtained from a man younger than 30 with Graves' hyperthyroidism.

This rearrangement joins TRBV6-1 to TRBJ1-1; TRBD1 matches at 10 bases. After removal of 5 bases from V and 1 base from J, the junction contained 7 bases not matched to a gene. The CDR3 extends over 16 amino acids. Germline values: CDR1 MNHNS, CDR2 SASEGT. The CDR3 here is CASSRKWDRGNTEAFF. Here the CDR3 DNA reads TGTGCCAGCAGTCGAAAGTGGGACAGGGGGAACACTGAAGCTTTCTTT.

This clonotype was recorded many times. V and J are TRBV28 and TRBJ1-1; D is uncertain. Per the germline V gene, CDR1 is MDHEN and CDR2 is SYDVKM. Between the trimmed V and J ends, which lost 6 bases and 1 base, there was a span of 21 bases. The CDR3 covers 17 residues. CDR3 loop: CASRPEEVSTPNTEAFF. In nucleotides, the CDR3 is TGTGCCAGCAGGCCCGAGGAGGTTAGCACCCCGAACACTGAAGCTTTCTTT.

This clonotype was detected many times. This chain joins TRBV19 and TRBJ1-1; a possible D gene is TRBD1 (6 bases). The CDR3 is made up of 14 amino acids. The germline gives CDR1 LNHDA, CDR2 SQIVND (reference sequence). V was trimmed by 3 bases and J by 5 bases, leaving 13 bases between them. CDR3 sequence (DNA): TGTGCCAGTAGTATTGACTGGGGGCGGACTGAAGCTTTCTTT. Encoded protein: CASSIDWGRTEAFF.

This clonotype was counted at least ten times. The chain recombines TRBV27 with TRBJ2-5, with TRBD1 as a possible D gene (6 bases). Germline-derived CDR1 and CDR2 are MNHEY and SMNVEV (reference sequence). V was cut by 6 bases and J by 5 bases, with 13 bases left in between. CDR3 size: 13 residues. This CDR3 is CASSLRGTETQYF. CDR3 nucleotides: TGTGCCAGCAGCCTCAGGGGAACGGAGACCCAGTACTTC.

In its sample, this clonotype was seen many times. This rearrangement joins TRBV6-1 to TRBJ1-1; D call uncertain. Germline CDR1 reads MNHNS; CDR2 reads SASEGT. V lost 4 bases and J lost 1, with 13 bases in between. The CDR3 covers 15 residues. This CDR3 is CASSVLGGTNTEAFF. The CDR3 DNA reads TGTGCCAGCAGTGTCCTGGGCGGCACGAACACTGAAGCTTTCTTT.

This clonotype was seen ten or more times. J is TRBJ1-5 and V is TRBV12-3 or TRBV12-4; 7 positions agree with TRBD1. The CDR3 contains 12 residues. Trimming at V came to 6 bases and at J to 10 bases, leaving 6 bases not matched to a gene. CDR3 loop: CASRTGTTPQHF. The CDR3 coding sequence is TGTGCCAGCAGGACAGGGACAACCCCCCAGCATTTT.

This clonotype was counted ten times or more. This chain connects TRBV6-5 to TRBJ1-5; D perhaps matches TRBD1 (5 bases). Germline CDR1 and CDR2: MNHEY and SVGAGI. The CDR3 runs 14 residues. V lost 7 bases, J lost 0 bases, and 10 bases lay in between. DNA for the CDR3: TGTGCCAGCATTCAGGGTAATAGCAATCAGCCCCAGCATTTT. This gives the protein CASIQGNSNQPQHF.

This clonotype showed up many times. CDR3: CASGGGGEETQYF. In DNA form, the CDR3 reads TGTGCCAGTGGAGGCGGGGGGGAAGAGACCCAGTACTTC. This chain uses TRBV6-2 or TRBV6-3 with TRBJ2-5; 9 bases line up with TRBD2. Germline trimming cut 9 bases from V and 3 bases from J; bases unmatched to any gene: 5. CDR1 MNHEY and CDR2 SVGEGT come from the germline V gene. The CDR3 spans 13 residues.

This chain uses TRBV4-1 with TRBJ2-7; D ambiguous. Trimming pared 0 bases from V and 4 bases from J, leaving 16 bases between. The CDR3 is 16 residues long. Germline values: CDR1 MGHRA, CDR2 YSYEKL. As DNA, the CDR3 is TGCGCCAGCAGCCAAGACCAGACCTCCTCCCGTTACGAGCAGTACTTC. It specifies CASSQDQTSSRYEQYF.

This rearrangement joins TRBV20-1 to TRBJ1-2; TRBD1 might be the D (6 bases). The CDR3 runs 17 residues. Looked up from germline, CDR1 is DFQATT and CDR2 is SNEGSKA (reference sequence). V was pared by 1 base and J by 3 bases, with 21 bases between. For the CDR3, the DNA is TGCAGTGCTAGAGTATACCGGGACAAGAATAATTACTATGGCTACACCTTC. This translates into CSARVYRDKNNYYGYTF.

This chain connects TRBV12-3 or TRBV12-4 to TRBJ1-1; D not certain. CDR3 length: 12 residues. V shed 7 bases and J shed 7 bases, with 13 bases lying between them. CDR3 amino acids: CASTNPSGEAFF. The CDR3 DNA follows: TGTGCCAGCACCAACCCGAGCGGTGAAGCTTTCTTT.

There are many counts of this clonotype. The chain couples TRBV30 to TRBJ1-1; D call uncertain. Germline values: CDR1 GTSNPN, CDR2 SVGIG (reference sequence). V was shortened by 0 bases and J by 5 bases, with 4 bases between the two germline ends. This CDR3 contains 11 residues. The DNA for the CDR3 is TGTGCCTGGAGTGTAGTTACTGAAGCTTTCTTT. This codes for CAWSVVTEAFF.

The sample holds many counts of this clonotype. The rearrangement joins TRBV20-1 to TRBJ1-2; D may be TRBD1 (6 bases). Germline CDR1 and CDR2: DFQATT and SNEGSKA (reference sequence). Trimming pared 0 bases from V and 4 bases from J, leaving 9 bases between. The CDR3 contains 13 residues. CDR3 residues: CSAREGAAYGYTF. The CDR3, as DNA: TGCAGTGCTAGAGAGGGGGCAGCCTATGGCTACACCTTC.